This T cell receptor (beta chain) comes out of a study of persistence of HIV-infected CD4 T cells (dated by TCRdb to between 2020 and 2021). About the study as a whole: CMV- and HIV-1 Gag-responding CD4+ T cells were isolated from ART-treated individuals so that antigen-driven clonal expansion of HIV-1-infected cells could be examined. The median time participants had been on suppressive ART was approximately eight years. Peripheral blood samples of up to roughly 200 mL were obtained at multiple time points, with the exception of a couple of participants, for whom leukapheresis was performed at a single time point. Proviral sequencing was used to assess clonality among infected cells, whereas TCRbeta sequencing gauged the clonality of all cells within each sorted population. Cross-participant TCR cluster analysis included about eight participants for CMV and six or seven participants for Gag. What the research found in general, with its limitations: TCR oligoclonality correlated with proviral oligoclonality within the same sorted populations. Antigen-responding cells were enriched for degenerate expanded CDR3beta sequences, which suggests convergent selection of CD4+ responses to CMV and Gag. The study involved few individuals and tested only a limited range of antigens. Significantly lower TCRbeta richness was observed in CMV- and Gag-responding cells than in anti-CD3/anti-CD28-responding cells, and higher oligoclonality was observed in CMV-responding cells than in CD3/CD28-stimulated and Gag-responding cells. Because the TCR analyses were done in bulk, restricting them to just the rare CMV-responding cells that actually carried HIV-1 proviruses was not possible.

The immunoSEQ hsTCRB assay version 4 in survey mode was used to sequence TCRbeta repertoires from genomic DNA. Genomic DNA was diluted to about 10 ng/uL, using up to about 1 ug per sample for TCRbeta sequencing. On the authors' methods: TCRbeta data were analyzed in ImmunoSeq Analyzer 3.0, with diversity computed on productive nucleotide rearrangements. Using the Immunarch R package, lower-bound TCR diversity was estimated with the improved Chao index and clonality was estimated with the Gini coefficient. Nucleotide rearrangements that differed but encoded the same CDR3beta amino acid sequence were counted as separate clonotypes. Differential abundance analysis identified TCRbeta sequences significantly enriched in antigen-responding cells relative to anti-CD3/anti-CD28-activated cells. TCRs were clustered by predicted peptide-MHC specificity with GLIPH2, both within individual participants and across merged participant data sets. The clones in this table, taken by TCRdb from immuneACCESS, are in-frame only. Not every clone is retained; where verified, under half of the shortfall comes from an unresolved V gene, and the cause of the rest is unknown. Clonal size and the V and J genes are those of that table, whereas D and trimming came from the DNA. This sample lists 25,000 to 35,000 clones; around 80% were detected once. The top ten clonotypes cover 0.65% to 0.85% of the sample.

The treatment or condition label corresponds to: suppressive antiretroviral therapy. Lysates of CMV-infected fibroblasts at about 11 ug/mL were used to stimulate the cells. Memory populations depleted of antigen-responding cells were obtained by sorting nonresponding CD40L-negative CD69-negative CD45RO-high memory CD4+ T cells. HIV-1-infected adults in whom suppressive ART had been started during chronic infection were enrolled as participants. Plasma HIV-1 RNA had been undetectable (below 50 copies/mL) in participants for at least 4 years. To be included, a participant needed positive CMV serology and a CD4+ T cell count above 400 cells/uL. Before stimulation, PBMCs were isolated using density centrifugation and depleted of CD8+ T cells. CD8-depleted PBMCs were stimulated for approximately 19 hours with anti-CD28/CD49d costimulation, CD40-blocking antibody and enfuvirtide to prevent new infections. Cell sorting was done on a Beckman Coulter MoFlo Legacy or XDP sorter, and dead cells were excluded with propidium iodide. The QIAamp DNA Mini Kit was used for genomic DNA extraction from samples above one million cells, and the Quick-DNA Microprep Kit was used otherwise.

The CDR3 numbers 16 residues from cysteine through phenylalanine. Only the CDR3 DNA stays, 48 bases, in frame from base 1. CDR1 LNHDA and CDR2 SQIVND are derived from the germline V gene (reference sequence). V and J are truncated by 2 bases and 4 bases respectively, leaving an intervening sequence of 18 bases. This clone was observed a few times. Its antigen is not yet known. Base qualities are not provided; no much larger clone lies one nucleotide away. This clonotype originated in an adult woman with HIV who was CMV-seropositive. This chain is built from TRBV19 and TRBJ2-7; the D segment could be TRBD1, given 6 matching bases. This specimen was CD4+ T cells sorted from PBMCs after 18-hour stimulation, taken from a patient who received antiretroviral therapy. The sample's cell subset or site, from its label and the paper: CD40L-CD69- CD45RO-high memory CD4 T cells not responding to CMV lysate. The CDR3 corresponds to CASSISSGRTEYEQYF. The DNA reads as follows: TGTGCCAGTAGTATAAGTTCGGGTAGGACAGAGTACGAGCAGTACTTC.